This T cell receptor (beta chain) was captured in a study of blood T cell repertoires in COVID-19 (dated by TCRdb to 2019 to 2021). At the level of the whole study: Collaborator samples came from the United States, Italy and Spain and covered acute and convalescent phases of COVID-19. The prospective study material was composed of cDNA or gDNA derived from T cells, B-cell-depleted T cells, or PBMCs. Subjects who had been exposed to COVID-19, were actively infected with it, or had recovered from it provided the deeply sampled blood TCRbeta repertoires that made up the dataset. The repertoires were released in a freely available public database meant as a resource for research on the immune response to SARS-CoV-2. Samples came from the ongoing ImmuneRACE study (first 160 participants) plus 1,254 subjects from 6 global collaborators. Nearly every sample came with metadata listing a de-identified subject ID, COVID-19 status, age in years and sex. Where available, HLA class I and class II types were taken from metadata supplied by the sample provider and were not determined by assay-based typing.

As concerns this clone: This receptor's antigen is unknown. Base-call qualities are not available, and no considerably larger clone is one nucleotide away.

The collaborating institutions used their own protocols to collect whole blood in K2EDTA tubes. For TCRbeta analysis, collaborators shipped samples as frozen whole blood, isolated PBMCs, or DNA extracted from either of those sample types. The CDR3 sequence holds 13 residues, the cysteine and phenylalanine included. Only the CDR3 DNA is retained, 39 bases long and in frame from the first base. A distance of 11 bases separates the germline ends of V and J, which lose 1 base and 9 bases respectively. For CDR1 and CDR2, the germline V gene lists SGHDT and YYEEEE. General conclusions and limits of the study: The amount of clinical and demographic metadata varied by source and participant and was provided uncurated.

TCRbeta CDR3 regions were amplified from genomic DNA using the immunoSEQ Assay, a bias-controlled multiplex PCR. On the study's bioinformatics: The number of nucleated cells in each sample was estimated by amplification of reference gene primers within the assay. To quantify the absolute abundance of each unique TCRbeta CDR3 rearrangement, sequence reads were collapsed and filtered. For each sample, productive Simpson clonality was calculated as the square root of Simpson's diversity index over productive rearrangements. The immuneACCESS repertoire file appears here via TCRdb, limited to in-frame rearrangements. These files lack a portion of the clones; in checked studies, under half of the deficit traces to unresolved V genes, and the cause of the others is not known. Clonal size and the V and J genes are those of that table, whereas D and trimming came from the DNA. This sample has about 250,000 clones in its table, and around 81% of those were observed once. The ten largest clones add up to under 5% of the sample.

The chain uses TRBV5-6 and TRBJ1-5, with no reliable assignment of the D segment. Material for sequencing was peripheral blood. This TCR derives from a man aged 45-65 years with active or convalescent COVID-19. The CDR3 has the sequence CASSLMVFGPQHF. The sequence in DNA is TGTGCCAGCAGCTTGATGGTCTTCGGGCCCCAGCATTTT.